Sequencing of this T cell receptor (beta chain) was carried out in a study of pediatric ulcerative colitis. The method was immunoSEQ multiplex PCR; TCRdb's version includes in-frame clones alone and lacks a portion of them. The repertoire holds roughly 54,000 clones, with around 87% as singletons. The sequence derives from a boy younger than 18 who was a control in a study of pediatric ulcerative colitis. The sequencing sample was made of blood.

The CDR3 loop reads CASSVSGGTSGANVLTF. The CDR3, as DNA: TGTGCCAGCAGCGTTAGCGGGGGGACCTCTGGGGCCAACGTCCTGACTTTC. The chain is built from TRBV9 and TRBJ2-6; the match to TRBD2 covers 10 bases. The CDR3 contains 17 residues. In germline, CDR1 is SGDLS, CDR2 YYNGEE. After removal of 2 bases from V and 0 bases from J, the junction contained 2 bases not matched to a gene. The whole variable domain, filled in from reference TRBV9 and TRBJ2-6, reads DSGVTQTPKHLITATGQRVTLRCSPRSGDLSVYWYQQSLDQGLQFLIQYYNGEERAKGNILERFSAQQFPDLHSELNLSSLELGDSALYFCASSVSGGTSGANVLTFGAGSRLTVL.